Listed below are T cell receptor beta chains from one sample, sequenced in a study of blood T cells in healthy people across ages. TCRdb called the 5' RACE reads again in MiXCR, with one record for every CDR3 protein. The sample holds some 1.4 million distinct CDR3 sequences, around 39% seen once. Sequenced sample: blood. The receptors were sampled from a woman aged 18-29 years in good health. The CDR3 runs from the conserved cysteine through the conserved F or W. Fields, in order: V gene, D gene, J gene, clone size, CDR3 protein, CDR3 DNA. The D gene is left open where the match is weak. Size values are once, few and many counts, or a class for expanded clones, and some rows have none.

TRBV5-1,-,TRBJ2-7,few,CASSLESQSYEQYF,TGCGCCAGCAGCTTGGAATCCCAATCCTACGAGCAGTACTTC
TRBV10-2,TRBD1,TRBJ2-1,-,CASRPGQGADNEQFF,TGCGCCAGCAGACCGGGACAGGGCGCAGACAATGAGCAGTTCTTC
TRBV7-2,-,TRBJ1-1,once,CASSLRQGVPEAFF,TGTGCCAGCAGCTTAAGGCAGGGCGTGCCTGAAGCTTTCTTT
TRBV11-3,-,TRBJ2-1,-,CASSSTRGGADEQFF,TGTGCCAGCAGCTCAACTAGGGGGGGGGCCGATGAGCAGTTCTTC
TRBV6-1,-,TRBJ1-1,-,CASSEGVLNTEAFF,TGTGCCAGCAGTGAAGGGGTCCTGAACACTGAAGCTTTCTTT
TRBV6-1,TRBD1,TRBJ2-7,many,CASSGETGPYEQYF,TGTGCCAGCAGTGGCGAGACAGGGCCCTACGAGCAGTACTTC
TRBV4-1,TRBD2,TRBJ2-7,-,CASSQDGAGRVYEQYF,TGCGCCAGCAGCCAAGATGGGGCAGGGAGGGTCTACGAGCAGTACTTC
TRBV12-3/TRBV12-4,TRBD2,TRBJ2-1,few,CASIKSSGRMDEQFF,TGTGCCAGCATAAAATCCAGCGGGAGAATGGATGAGCAGTTCTTC
TRBV10-3,TRBD1,TRBJ2-2,few,CAINGQGDDTGELFF,TGTGCCATCAACGGACAGGGGGACGACACCGGGGAGCTGTTTTTT
TRBV5-6,TRBD1,TRBJ2-7,few,CASSLTQGAVYF,TGTGCCAGCAGCTTGACACAGGGGGCCGTGTACTTC
TRBV7-8,-,TRBJ2-2,few,CASSLASSVAGELFF,TGTGCCAGCAGCTTAGCCTCTAGCGTCGCCGGGGAGCTGTTTTTT
TRBV20-1,TRBD1,TRBJ1-2,-,CSARKTGANYGYTF,TGCAGTGCTAGGAAGACAGGGGCTAACTATGGCTACACCTTC
TRBV5-6,-,TRBJ2-5,few,CASSRPISTETQYF,TGTGCCAGCAGCCGCCCGATTTCCACCGAGACCCAGTACTTC
TRBV11-2,TRBD1,TRBJ2-1,few,CASSLSPRGRFNEQFF,TGTGCCAGCAGCTTAAGCCCCAGGGGGAGATTCAATGAGCAGTTCTTC